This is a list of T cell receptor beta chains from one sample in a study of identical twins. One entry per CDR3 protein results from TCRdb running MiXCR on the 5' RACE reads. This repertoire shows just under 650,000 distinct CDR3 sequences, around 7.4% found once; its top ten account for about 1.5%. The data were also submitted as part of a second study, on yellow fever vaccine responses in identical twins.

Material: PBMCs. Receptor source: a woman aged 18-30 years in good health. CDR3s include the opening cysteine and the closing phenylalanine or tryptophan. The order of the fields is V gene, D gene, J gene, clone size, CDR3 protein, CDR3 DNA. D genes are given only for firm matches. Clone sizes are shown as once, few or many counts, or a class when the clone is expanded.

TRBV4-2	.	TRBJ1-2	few	CASSPRTDLNYGYTF	TGTGCCAGCAGCCCCAGGACAGACCTTAACTATGGCTACACCTTC
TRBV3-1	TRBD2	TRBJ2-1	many	CASSQVALAAATQRNEQFF	TGTGCCAGCAGCCAAGTAGCACTAGCGGCAGCTACCCAACGGAATGAGCAGTTCTTC
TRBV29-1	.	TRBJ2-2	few	CSVGPVGGNTGELFF	TGCAGCGTTGGCCCGGTTGGCGGGAACACCGGGGAGCTGTTTTTT
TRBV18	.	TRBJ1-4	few	CASSPIIGEEKLFF	TGTGCCAGCTCACCTATTATAGGTGAGGAAAAACTGTTTTTT
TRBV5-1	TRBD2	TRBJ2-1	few	CASSLGVRPGLAGVPSSYNEQFF	TGCGCCAGCAGCTTGGGGGTGCGACCGGGACTAGCGGGGGTTCCGAGCTCCTACAATGAGCAGTTCTTC
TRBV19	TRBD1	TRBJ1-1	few	CASGGQGGRNTEAFF	TGTGCCAGTGGGGGACAGGGTGGAAGGAACACTGAAGCTTTCTTT
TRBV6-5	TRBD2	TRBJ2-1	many	CASSYDSGGRKFF	TGTGCCAGCAGTTATGATAGCGGGGGCCGAAAGTTCTTC
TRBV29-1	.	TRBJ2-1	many	CSGHDTHNEQFF	TGCAGCGGACACGACACGCACAATGAGCAGTTCTTC
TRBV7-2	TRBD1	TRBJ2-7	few	CASSTAEQGAYEQYF	TGTGCCAGCAGCACCGCTGAGCAGGGGGCCTACGAGCAGTACTTC
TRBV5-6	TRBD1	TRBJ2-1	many	CASSLRAGGHEQFF	TGTGCCAGCAGCTTGAGGGCAGGGGGCCATGAGCAGTTCTTC
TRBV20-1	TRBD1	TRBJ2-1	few	CSARVGSGGLVEQFF	TGCAGTGCTAGAGTGGGGTCAGGGGGCTTGGTTGAGCAGTTCTTC